A selection of T cell receptor beta chains follows, all from one sample in a study of CD8 T cells in ankylosing spondylitis. MiXCR was run by TCRdb on the 5' RACE reads, yielding one entry per CDR3 protein. Seen here are some 40,000 distinct CDR3 sequences, 2.5% to 3.5% observed once, and the top ten hold 2.5% to 3%. The sequenced material came from blood, either unsorted or a sorted T cell fraction (not recorded which). These receptors came from a male donor with ankylosing spondylitis or in good health (not recorded which). Both conserved end residues are part of each CDR3. D genes are given only for firm matches. Clone size is given as once, few, many, or a class for an expanded clone.

>TRBJ2-3|many|.|TRBV9
CASSAPPATNTDTQYF
TGTGCCAGCAGCGCCCCCCCGGCAACTAACACAGATACGCAGTATTTT
>TRBJ2-3|many|.|TRBV9
CASSPVGGSSTDTQYF
TGTGCCAGCAGCCCAGTAGGGGGATCCAGCACAGATACGCAGTATTTT
>TRBJ2-1|many|.|TRBV9
CASSVDPGSQNNEQFF
TGTGCCAGCAGCGTAGATCCGGGTAGCCAGAACAATGAGCAGTTCTTC
>TRBJ2-1|few|.|TRBV9
CASSVGASSYNEQFF
TGTGCCAGCAGCGTAGGTGCGAGCTCCTACAATGAGCAGTTCTTC
>TRBJ2-5|many|TRBD1|TRBV9
CASSVEETGGLETQYF
TGTGCCAGCAGCGTAGAGGAGACAGGGGGCTTGGAGACCCAGTACTTC
>TRBJ1-2|many|TRBD1|TRBV9
CASSVRDSYGYTF
TGTGCCAGCAGCGTACGGGACAGCTATGGCTACACCTTC
>TRBJ1-6|many|.|TRBV9
CASSAEGFSPLHF
TGTGCCAGCAGCGCTGAGGGCTTTTCACCCCTCCACTTT
>TRBJ2-2|many|TRBD1|TRBV9
CASSPTGKGTGELFF
TGTGCCAGCAGCCCGACAGGGAAGGGGACCGGGGAGCTGTTTTTT
>TRBJ2-1|many|TRBD1|TRBV9
CASSARDSGTNEQFF
TGTGCCAGCAGCGCAAGGGACAGCGGTACGAATGAGCAGTTCTTC
>TRBJ2-2|many|.|TRBV9
CASSPQVGADPTGELFF
TGTGCCAGCAGCCCCCAGGTGGGGGCGGACCCCACCGGGGAGCTGTTTTTT
>TRBJ2-3|many|.|TRBV9
CASSTSGAHTDTQYF
TGTGCCAGCAGCACCTCGGGAGCCCACACAGATACGCAGTATTTT
>TRBJ2-3|many|.|TRBV9
CASSVLAGSTDTQYF
TGTGCCAGCAGCGTATTGGCGGGAAGCACAGATACGCAGTATTTT
>TRBJ1-4|many|.|TRBV9
CASSDGLRNEKLFF
TGTGCCAGCAGCGACGGACTTCGGAATGAAAAACTGTTTTTT
>TRBJ2-2|many|.|TRBV9
CASSVASTNTGELFF
TGTGCCAGCAGCGTAGCCAGTACGAACACCGGGGAGCTGTTTTTT
>TRBJ2-3|many|.|TRBV9
CASSVEIHTDTQYF
TGTGCCAGCAGCGTAGAGATTCACACAGATACGCAGTATTTT
>TRBJ2-1|many|.|TRBV9
CASSVGVSHEQFF
TGTGCCAGCAGCGTAGGGGTTAGCCATGAGCAGTTCTTC
>TRBJ2-3|many|.|TRBV9
CASSGHAGGSTDTQYF
TGTGCCAGCAGCGGCCACGCCGGGGGAAGCACAGATACGCAGTATTTT
>TRBJ2-6|many|TRBD1|TRBV9
CASNQGAPGANVLTF
TGTGCCAGCAACCAGGGGGCGCCTGGGGCCAACGTCCTGACTTTC
>TRBJ2-3|many|TRBD2|TRBV9
CASSVGATSGRDTQYF
TGTGCCAGCAGCGTAGGAGCGACTAGCGGGAGAGATACGCAGTATTTT
>TRBJ2-2|many|.|TRBV9
CASSVDRANTGELFF
TGTGCCAGCAGCGTAGACAGGGCAAACACCGGGGAGCTGTTTTTT
>TRBJ1-3|many|TRBD1|TRBV11-3
CASSTTGDHSGNTIYF
TGTGCCAGCAGCACGACAGGGGACCACTCTGGAAACACCATATATTTT
>TRBJ1-1|many|.|TRBV9
CASSVGPWETEAFF
TGTGCCAGCAGCGTGGGACCATGGGAGACTGAAGCTTTCTTT
>TRBJ2-2|many|.|TRBV9
CASSPTGLNTGELFF
TGTGCCAGCAGTCCAACAGGGCTTAACACCGGGGAGCTGTTTTTT
>TRBJ2-3|many|.|TRBV9
CASSSGHSTDTQYF
TGTGCCAGCAGCTCGGGACACTCCACAGATACGCAGTATTTT
>TRBJ2-3|many|.|TRBV9
CASSVEPGRSTDTQYF
TGTGCCAGCAGCGTAGAACCGGGACGGAGCACAGATACGCAGTATTTT
>TRBJ1-2|many|.|TRBV9
CASSADGGLYYGYTF
TGTGCCAGCAGCGCGGACGGCGGACTATACTATGGCTACACCTTC
>TRBJ1-4|many|.|TRBV9
CASSVVPTNEKLFF
TGTGCCAGCAGCGTAGTCCCTACTAATGAAAAACTGTTTTTT
>TRBJ2-1|many|.|TRBV9
CASSATGGGGVSEQFF
TGTGCCAGCAGCGCTACTGGGGGAGGGGGGGTCTCGGAGCAGTTCTTC
>TRBJ1-3|many|.|TRBV9
CASSPGHYSGNTIYF
TGTGCCAGCAGTCCGGGACACTACTCTGGAAACACCATATATTTT
>TRBJ2-2|many|.|TRBV9
CASRQTNTGELFF
TGTGCCAGCAGGCAGACGAACACCGGGGAGCTGTTTTTT
>TRBJ1-4|many|.|TRBV9
CASSPRLGAGEKLFF
TGTGCCAGCAGCCCACGGTTGGGGGCCGGTGAAAAACTGTTTTTT
>TRBJ2-3|many|TRBD1|TRBV9
CASSRQGGSTDTQYF
TGTGCCAGCAGCCGACAGGGGGGAAGCACAGATACGCAGTATTTT
>TRBJ1-5|many|.|TRBV9
CASSVEGTYGGAQHF
TGTGCCAGCAGCGTAGAGGGGACGTACGGAGGGGCCCAGCATTTT